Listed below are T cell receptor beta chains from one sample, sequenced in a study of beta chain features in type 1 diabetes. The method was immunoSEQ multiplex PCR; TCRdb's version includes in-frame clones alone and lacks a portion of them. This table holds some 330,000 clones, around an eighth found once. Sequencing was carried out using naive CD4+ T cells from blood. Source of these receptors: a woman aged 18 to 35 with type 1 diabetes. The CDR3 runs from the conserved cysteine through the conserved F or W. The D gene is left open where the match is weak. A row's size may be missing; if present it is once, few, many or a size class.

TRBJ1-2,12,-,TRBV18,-,CASSSLAYGYTF,TGTGCCAGCTCATCCTTGGCCTATGGCTACACCTTC
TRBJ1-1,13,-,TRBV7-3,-,CASSRDSNTEAFF,TGTGCCAGCAGCCGGGACTCAAACACTGAAGCTTTCTTT
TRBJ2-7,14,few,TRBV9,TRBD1,CASSVATGGYEQYF,TGTGCCAGCAGCGTAGCCACAGGGGGATACGAGCAGTACTTC
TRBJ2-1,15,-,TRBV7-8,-,CASRRTSSSYNEQFF,TGTGCCAGCAGACGTACTAGCAGCTCCTACAATGAGCAGTTCTTC
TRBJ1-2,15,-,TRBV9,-,CASSPTTGLFYGYTF,TGTGCCAGCAGCCCGACAACAGGGCTCTTCTATGGCTACACCTTC
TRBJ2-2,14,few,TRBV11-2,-,CASSSVVVAGELFF,TGTGCCAGCAGTTCGGTCGTAGTCGCCGGGGAGCTGTTTTTT
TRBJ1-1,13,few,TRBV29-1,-,CSADRGRNTEAFF,TGCAGCGCCGACCGGGGGAGGAACACTGAAGCTTTCTTT
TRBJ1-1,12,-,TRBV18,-,CASSADLAPAFF,TGTGCCAGCTCAGCGGATCTTGCCCCAGCTTTCTTT
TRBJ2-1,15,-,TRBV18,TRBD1,CASSPGQGVGDEQFF,TGTGCCAGCTCACCCGGACAGGGGGTCGGAGATGAGCAGTTCTTC
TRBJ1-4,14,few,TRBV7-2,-,CASSLGTTNEKLFF,TGTGCCAGCAGCCTCGGTACAACTAATGAAAAACTGTTTTTT
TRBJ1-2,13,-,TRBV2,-,CASSGDSSYGYTF,TGTGCCAGCAGTGGTGACAGCTCCTATGGCTACACCTTC
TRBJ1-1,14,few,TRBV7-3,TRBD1,CASSLRDRNTEAFF,TGTGCCAGCAGCTTAAGGGACAGGAACACTGAAGCTTTCTTT
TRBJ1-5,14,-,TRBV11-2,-,CASSLLAGVEPQHF,TGTGCCAGCAGCTTACTTGCAGGGGTAGAGCCCCAGCATTTT
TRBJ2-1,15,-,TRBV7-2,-,CASSPVGNEGNEQFF,TGTGCCAGCAGCCCCGTCGGGAACGAGGGCAATGAGCAGTTCTTC
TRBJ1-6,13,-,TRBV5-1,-,CASSDGGNSPLHF,TGCGCCAGCAGCGACGGGGGGAATTCACCCCTCCACTTT
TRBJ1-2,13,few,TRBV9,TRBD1,CASSIDRGGGYTF,TGTGCCAGCAGCATCGACAGGGGCGGTGGCTACACCTTC
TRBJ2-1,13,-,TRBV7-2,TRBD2,CASSLREVNEQFF,TGTGCCAGCAGCTTACGGGAGGTCAATGAGCAGTTCTTC
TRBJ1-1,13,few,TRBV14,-,CASSQDGPPEAFF,TGTGCCAGCAGCCAAGATGGGCCCCCTGAAGCTTTCTTT
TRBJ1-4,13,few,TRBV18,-,CASSPATNEKLFF,TGTGCCAGCTCCCCTGCAACTAATGAAAAACTGTTTTTT
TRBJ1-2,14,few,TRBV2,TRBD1,CATLDPGDRVDYTF,TGTGCCACCCTGGACCCTGGGGACAGGGTGGACTACACCTTC
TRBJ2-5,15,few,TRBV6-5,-,CASSYRPGVQETQYF,TGTGCCAGCAGTTACCGTCCCGGTGTCCAAGAGACCCAGTACTTC
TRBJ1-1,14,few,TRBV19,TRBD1,CASNPRGLNTEAFF,TGTGCCAGTAACCCCAGGGGGCTAAACACTGAAGCTTTCTTT
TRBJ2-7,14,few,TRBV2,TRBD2,CASRQRGDLRGQYF,TGTGCCAGCAGGCAGCGGGGGGACCTCCGGGGGCAGTACTTC
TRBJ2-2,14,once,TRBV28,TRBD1,CASSLGQMTGELFF,TGTGCCAGCAGTTTGGGACAGATGACCGGGGAGCTGTTTTTT
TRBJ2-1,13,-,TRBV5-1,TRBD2,CASSSGTSDEQFF,TGCGCCAGCAGCTCCGGGACTAGCGATGAGCAGTTCTTC
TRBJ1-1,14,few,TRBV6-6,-,CASSQPQVNTEAFF,TGTGCCAGCAGCCAACCTCAGGTGAACACTGAAGCTTTCTTT
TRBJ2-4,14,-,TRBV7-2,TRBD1,CASSPWDSKNIQYF,TGTGCCAGCAGCCCATGGGACAGTAAAAACATTCAGTACTTC
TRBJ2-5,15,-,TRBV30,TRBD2,CAWTPGGRYEETQYF,TGTGCCTGGACCCCCGGCGGGAGGTACGAAGAGACCCAGTACTTC
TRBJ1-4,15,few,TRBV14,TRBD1,CASSIKGQGNEKLFF,TGTGCCAGCAGCATCAAAGGACAGGGAAACGAAAAACTGTTTTTT
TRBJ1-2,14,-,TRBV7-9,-,CASSFPTEHYGYTF,TGTGCCAGCAGCTTCCCGACAGAGCACTATGGCTACACCTTC
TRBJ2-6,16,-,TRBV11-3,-,CASSLGWGAGANVLTF,TGTGCCAGCAGCTTAGGATGGGGGGCTGGGGCCAACGTCCTGACTTTC
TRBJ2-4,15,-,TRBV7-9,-,CASSLVELAKNIQYF,TGTGCCAGCAGCTTAGTGGAGCTAGCCAAAAACATTCAGTACTTC
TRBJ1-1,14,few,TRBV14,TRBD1,CASRQTGNGAEAFF,TGTGCCAGCAGGCAGACAGGGAATGGAGCTGAAGCTTTCTTT
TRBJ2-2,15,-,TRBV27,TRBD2,CASSFSGRSTGELFF,TGTGCCAGCAGTTTTAGCGGGAGAAGCACCGGGGAGCTGTTTTTT
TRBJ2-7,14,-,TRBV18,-,CASSPGYGRPEQYF,TGTGCCAGCTCACCAGGATATGGCAGGCCCGAGCAGTACTTC
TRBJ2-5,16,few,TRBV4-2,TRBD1,CASSHNPGQIQETQYF,TGTGCCAGCAGCCACAACCCGGGACAGATACAAGAGACCCAGTACTTC
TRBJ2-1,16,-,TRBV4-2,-,CASSPGGRQAYNEQFF,TGTGCCAGCAGCCCCGGGGGGCGGCAAGCATACAATGAGCAGTTCTTC
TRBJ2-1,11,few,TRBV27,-,CASSLASEQFF,TGTGCCAGCAGCCTAGCATCCGAGCAGTTCTTC
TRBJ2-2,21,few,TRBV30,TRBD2,CAWSRLGPRTSGRARTGELFF,TGTGCCTGGAGCAGGCTTGGGCCCAGGACTAGCGGGAGGGCCAGGACCGGGGAGCTGTTTTTT
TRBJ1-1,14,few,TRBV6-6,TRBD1,CASSRDRVNTEAFF,TGTGCCAGCAGTCGGGACAGAGTGAACACTGAAGCTTTCTTT
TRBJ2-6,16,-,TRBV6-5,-,CASSYSTYSGANVLTF,TGTGCCAGCAGTTACTCGACATACTCTGGGGCCAACGTCCTGACTTTC
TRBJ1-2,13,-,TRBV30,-,CAWSEAGNLGYTF,TGTGCCTGGAGTGAGGCAGGGAACTTGGGCTACACCTTC
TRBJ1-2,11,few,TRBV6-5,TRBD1,CASRQGYGYTF,TGTGCCAGCAGACAGGGGTATGGCTACACCTTC
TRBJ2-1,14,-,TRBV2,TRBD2,CASRGERGRGEQFF,TGTGCCAGCCGCGGGGAGCGGGGACGGGGTGAGCAGTTCTTC
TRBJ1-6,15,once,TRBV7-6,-,CASSPRDRENSPLHF,TGTGCCAGCAGCCCTCGGGACCGGGAGAATTCACCCCTCCACTTT